Presented here are 16 T cell receptor beta chains from one specimen sequenced in a study of T-cell memory formation after mild COVID-19 (TCRdb year 2021). The receptor library was made with 5' RACE. Instrument used: Illumina NovaSeq 6000. The public reads were reprocessed in TCRdb via fastp at Q25 and MiXCR, keeping in-frame beta chains. Each CDR3 protein appears once, grouped with its most common genes and DNA. Here the sample has around 530,000 distinct CDR3 sequences; roughly 22% occur a single time. Clones ranked in the top ten supply around 7.7% of the sample. The sequenced material came from PBMCs or a T cell subset sorted from them (not recorded which). These receptors were obtained from an adult woman who had mild COVID-19 (a few samples of this study predate the infection). The sample titles of this study are shuffled in the database, so cell type and time point are left out; the donor was told from shared clones.

There are a few counts of this clonotype. The V and J genes are TRBV19 and TRBJ2-7; the D call may be TRBD1 or TRBD2 (5 bases each). The CDR3 covers 12 residues. The germline V gene has CDR1 LNHDA and CDR2 SQIVND (reference sequence). V lost 5 bases and J 6 bases, leaving 11 bases between the germline ends. The CDR3 sequence: CASSGQGTEQYF. CDR3 bases: TGTGCCAGTAGTGGGCAAGGGACCGAGCAGTACTTC.

The chain uses TRBV27 and TRBJ2-7, with 9 bases aligning to TRBD1. The CDR3 is made up of 16 amino acids. In germline, CDR1 is MNHEY, CDR2 SMNVEV (reference sequence). Trimming cost V 1 base and J 5 bases; bases outside gene matches: 9. The CDR3 DNA follows: TGTGCCAGCAGTTTATTCGGGACAGGGTCTTTGCACGAGCAGTACTTC. Translating it yields CASSLFGTGSLHEQYF.

This rearrangement joins TRBV6-2 or TRBV6-3 to TRBJ2-3; the match to TRBD2 covers 13 bases. Germline V gene lookup returns CDR1 MNHEY and CDR2 SVGEGT. The J segment lost 5 bases and the V segment lost 3 bases, leaving 8 bases of the junction unmatched. The CDR3 has 17 residues. The DNA for the CDR3 is TGTGCCAGCAGTTATCCGACAGGACTAGCGGGAGTAGATACGCAGTATTTT. Its translation: CASSYPTGLAGVDTQYF.

The chain links TRBV12-3 or TRBV12-4 to TRBJ2-2; D uncertain. The CDR3 runs 14 residues. The V and J ends lost 2 bases and 5 bases respectively, with 9 bases between them. The chain's CDR3 is CASSLLRRTGELFF. The CDR3 DNA reads TGTGCCAGCAGTTTATTACGTCGGACCGGGGAGCTGTTTTTT.

This clonotype was counted a few times. This chain connects TRBV24-1 to TRBJ1-1, with D possibly being TRBD1 (5 bases). Trimming stripped 4 bases from V and 4 bases from J, with 12 bases between. The CDR3 sequence is 14 residues long. In germline, CDR1 is KGHDR, CDR2 SFDVKD. The CDR3, as DNA: TGTGCCACCAGTGAAAATGACAGATTCACTGAAGCTTTCTTT. Amino acids: CATSENDRFTEAFF.

The chain carries TRBV12-3 or TRBV12-4 and TRBJ1-2, with TRBD1 identical over 7 bases. The CDR3 is made up of 14 amino acids. After removal of 3 bases from V and 2 bases from J, the junction contained 3 bases not matched to a gene. In DNA form, the CDR3 reads TGTGCCAGCAGTTTCAGGGGGGCGAACTATGGCTACACCTTC. Encoded protein: CASSFRGANYGYTF.

This rearrangement joins TRBV12-3 or TRBV12-4 to TRBJ1-1; unclear D gene. CDR3 length: 12 amino acids. V was trimmed by 3 bases and J by 8 bases, leaving 10 bases between them. As DNA, the CDR3 is TGTGCCAGCAGTTTTTATCGGCAGGAAGCTTTCTTT. This gives the protein CASSFYRQEAFF.

The V and J genes are TRBV25-1 and TRBJ2-2; either TRBD1 or TRBD2 may supply D (5 bases each). The CDR3 consists of 16 residues. Per the germline V gene, CDR1 is MGHDK and CDR2 is SYGVNS. V was shortened by 3 bases and J by 6 bases, with 17 bases between the two germline ends. The CDR3 DNA reads as TGTGCCAGCAGTGATGGGGCCTGGGGGTCGTCCGGGGAGCTGTTTTTT. Translating it yields CASSDGAWGSSGELFF.

This clonotype was counted between two and nine times. DNA of the CDR3: TGTGCCAGCAGCCTGCGGGGACAGGGGGTTCAGCCCCAGCATTTT. It yields the protein CASSLRGQGVQPQHF. J is TRBJ1-5 and V is TRBV7-2, with TRBD1 identical over 11 bases. Germline CDR1 is SGHTA and CDR2 is FQGNSA. The CDR3 totals 15 residues. The V gene end was trimmed by 5 bases and the J gene end by 6 bases; junction bases not matched to a gene: 6.

The rearrangement joins TRBV20-1 to TRBJ1-1, with no clear D. This CDR3 has 15 amino acids. V lost 1 base and J lost 4, with 16 bases in between. Germline V gene sequence: CDR1 DFQATT, CDR2 SNEGSKA (reference sequence). The CDR3 DNA reads TGCAGTGCTAGAGCAAGACCAGGATACGGCACTGAAGCTTTCTTT. Translation gives CSARARPGYGTEAFF.

The rearrangement links TRBV11-2 to TRBJ2-6; no reliable D call. Trimming removed 4 bases from V and 3 bases from J, with 13 bases in between. The CDR3 has 16 amino acids. In germline, CDR1 is SGHAT, CDR2 FQNNGV. The CDR3 nucleotides are TGTGCCAGCAGCTCCTTGGACGTATTTGGGGCCAACGTCCTGACTTTC. It yields the protein CASSSLDVFGANVLTF.

CDR3 coding DNA: TGCAGCGCCTATCATCGGACAGCTAGCACAGATACGCAGTATTTT. Encoded protein: CSAYHRTASTDTQYF. The chain employs TRBV29-1 and TRBJ2-3; TRBD1 might be the D (6 bases). The CDR3 totals 15 residues. V lost 7 bases to trimming and J lost 0 bases, with 17 bases between them. The germline gives CDR1 SQVTM, CDR2 ANQGSEA.

This clonotype was observed a few times. The chain recombines TRBV7-2 with TRBJ2-3, with 7 bases aligning to TRBD1. V trimming: 5 bases; J trimming: 4 bases; junction bases outside the gene matches: 9. The CDR3 has 15 amino acids. In germline, CDR1 is SGHTA, CDR2 FQGNSA. This CDR3 is CASSHTGTAPDTQYF. CDR3 DNA: TGTGCCAGCAGCCACACCGGGACAGCCCCAGATACGCAGTATTTT.

This clonotype has just a few counts. The gene calls are TRBV5-1 and TRBJ2-5; 10 bases are a match to TRBD2. Per germline, CDR1 SGHRS and CDR2 YFSETQ. The trim removed 0 bases at V and 5 bases at J, leaving 7 bases unmatched. There are 16 residues in the CDR3. The chain's CDR3 is CASSLVVAGGQETQYF. The CDR3 nucleotides are TGCGCCAGCAGCTTGGTCGTAGCGGGAGGTCAGGAGACCCAGTACTTC. The entire variable domain, with the rest obtained from reference TRBV5-1 and TRBJ2-5, is as follows: KAGVTQTPRYLIKTRGQQVTLSCSPISGHRSVSWYQQTPGQGLQFLFEYFSETQRNKGNFPGRFSGRQFSNSRSEMNVSTLELGDSALYLCASSLVVAGGQETQYFGPGTRLLVL.

This clonotype was seen only a few times. The rearrangement joins TRBV7-2 to TRBJ2-1, with D possibly TRBD2 on 5 matching bases. CDR1 SGHTA and CDR2 FQGNSA come from the germline V gene. CDR3 length: 14 amino acids. V lost 3 bases, J lost 7 bases, and 13 bases lay in between. The CDR3 protein is CASSLGPTGNEQFF. As DNA, the CDR3 is TGTGCCAGCAGCTTGGGCCCAACGGGGAATGAGCAGTTCTTC.

The gene calls are TRBV7-8 and TRBJ2-2; 14 positions match TRBD2. Germline V gives CDR1 SGHVS, CDR2 FQNEAQ. CDR3 length equals 18 residues. V lost 5 bases to trimming and J lost 1 base; unmatched junction nucleotides: 6. CDR3 residues: CASSHPGLAGENTGELFF. In DNA, the CDR3 is TGTGCCAGCAGCCATCCGGGACTAGCGGGAGAGAACACCGGGGAGCTGTTTTTT.